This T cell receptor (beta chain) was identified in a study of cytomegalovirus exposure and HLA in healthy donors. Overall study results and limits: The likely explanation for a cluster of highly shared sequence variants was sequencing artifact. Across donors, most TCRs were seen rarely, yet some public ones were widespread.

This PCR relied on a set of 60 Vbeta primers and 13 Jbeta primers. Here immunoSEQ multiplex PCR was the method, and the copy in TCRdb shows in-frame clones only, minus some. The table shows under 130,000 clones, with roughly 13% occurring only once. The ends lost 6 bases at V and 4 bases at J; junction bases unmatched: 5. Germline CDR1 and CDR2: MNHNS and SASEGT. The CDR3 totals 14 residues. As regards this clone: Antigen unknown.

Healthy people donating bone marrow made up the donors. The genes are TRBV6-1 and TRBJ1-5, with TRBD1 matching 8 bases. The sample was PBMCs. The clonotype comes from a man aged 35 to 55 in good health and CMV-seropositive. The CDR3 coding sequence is TGTGCCAGCAGACGGACAGGGCGAAATCAGCCCCAGCATTTT. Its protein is CASRRTGRNQPQHF.